The T cell receptor (beta chain) described here comes from a study of glioma-infiltrating T cells after dendritic cell vaccination. Study-wide context: The vaccine used monocyte-derived dendritic cells pulsed overnight with autologous tumor lysate. Dendritic cell vaccine was injected intradermally three times, biweekly.

Noted time point: after dendritic cell vaccination, including at tumor progression/relapse. Patients had residual fresh-frozen tumor tissue and more than two years of survival data. The method was immunoSEQ multiplex PCR; TCRdb's version includes in-frame clones alone and lacks a portion of them. The sample lists about 50,000 clones; approximately 90% were seen once. Study-level findings and limits: Higher pretreatment TIL content predicted longer progression-free time and survival.

With 6 bases clipped from V and 2 bases from J, the junction kept 4 bases outside the gene matches. CDR1 and CDR2 from the germline V gene are ENHRY and SYGVKD. This CDR3 spans 15 amino acids. With respect to this clone: Its cognate antigen is unknown.

The sample was blood, taken after dendritic cell vaccination. V and J are TRBV10-3 and TRBJ2-5, with 12 bases identical to TRBD1. This receptor was identified in a human donor with glioblastoma. DNA of the CDR3: TGTGCCATCAGGGGACAGGGGGCATCTCAAGAGACCCAGTACTTC. Its protein is CAIRGQGASQETQYF.